This T cell receptor beta chain was sequenced during a study of early T cells in non-severe SARS-CoV-2 infection. Study context: Sequencing used unsorted whole-blood bulk RNA, so chains lack pairing.

There are many counts of this clonotype. Unique molecular identifiers (one per individual cDNA molecule) were attached. TCRdb processed the 5' RACE reads anew with MiXCR; each CDR3 protein has one entry. The data contain around 50,000 distinct CDR3 sequences, 5.6% of them seen just once; the ten biggest clones take up roughly 4.7%. The CDR3 spans 13 residues. The genes are TRBV21-1 and TRBJ1-4. TRBV21-1 is reported as a pseudogene. The specimen was whole blood. This TCR came from an adult who was a healthcare worker with PCR-confirmed SARS-CoV-2 infection or an uninfected control (not recorded which). The CDR3 here is CASSSKQEEKLFF. Here the CDR3 DNA reads TGTGCCAGCAGCTCCAAGCAGGAAGAAAAACTGTTTTTT.